This T cell receptor (beta chain) was obtained from a study of blood T cell repertoires in COVID-19. Looking at the study overall: The United States, Italy and Spain supplied acute and convalescent COVID-19 samples.

This CDR3 has 17 residues. V shed 2 bases, J shed 0 bases, and the junction held 2 bases outside the gene matches. The protocol was immunoSEQ multiplex PCR, while the TCRdb copy is restricted to in-frame clones and leaves out a portion. The sample carries some 120,000 clones, more than 75% recorded once. The chain combines TRBV6-7 with TRBJ2-2; 11 bases agree with TRBD1. TRBV6-7 is an open reading frame whose function is uncertain. Material: peripheral blood. This receptor was identified in a man in his sixties with acute or convalescent COVID-19. The CDR3 region has the DNA TGTGCCAGCAGTTACCCGGACAGGGGGCCGAACACCGGGGAGCTGTTTTTT. The encoded protein is CASSYPDRGPNTGELFF.